The 7 T cell receptor beta chains given below trace back to one sample, sequenced in a study of blood T cells in healthy people across ages. Using a J-beta primer mix together with a sample-barcoded 5' primer, a second PCR was run for about 6 to 11 cycles. TCRdb reprocessed the 5' RACE reads via MiXCR and lists one record per CDR3 protein. Here the sample spans 1.5 million to 2 million distinct CDR3 sequences, roughly 30% being singletons. Sequenced input: blood. Every receptor here comes from a woman in her 30s in good health.

J is TRBJ2-2 and V is TRBV28; D not certain. Trimming stripped 7 bases from V and 0 bases from J, with 9 bases between. The germline V gene has CDR1 MDHEN and CDR2 SYDVKM. The CDR3 is made up of 14 amino acids. The CDR3 DNA sequence: TGTGCCAGCAAGGGATTCGCGAACACCGGGGAGCTGTTTTTT. Translating gives CASKGFANTGELFF.

The rearrangement joins TRBV10-3 to TRBJ2-3; no clear D. Trimming removed 5 bases from V and 1 base from J, with 10 bases in between. This CDR3 has 14 residues. Germline lookup yields CDR1 ENHRY and CDR2 SYGVKD. The CDR3 sequence is CAISRVTRTDTQYF. The CDR3 DNA reads TGTGCCATCAGTCGTGTTACCCGCACAGATACGCAGTATTTT.

This clonotype was observed a few times. The chain recombines TRBV12-3 or TRBV12-4 with TRBJ1-1, with D perhaps TRBD1 (5 bases). The CDR3 loop spans 15 amino acids. Trimming removed 4 bases at V and 2 bases at J, with 14 bases between. CDR3 amino acids: CASSYADTYNTEAFF. The DNA of the CDR3 is TGTGCCAGCAGTTACGCGGACACCTACAACACTGAAGCTTTCTTT.

This clonotype was detected a few times. The gene calls are TRBV7-6 and TRBJ2-3, with D perhaps TRBD2 (5 bases). The germline V gene encodes CDR1 SGHVS and CDR2 FNYEAQ. The CDR3 is 14 amino acids. Deletions cut 0 bases from V and 7 bases from J, with 11 bases between. The CDR3 reads CASSLAPSPNTQYF. The CDR3 DNA reads as TGTGCCAGCAGCTTAGCTCCTAGCCCAAATACGCAGTATTTT.

Only a few counts were recorded for this clonotype. The chain uses TRBV6-6 and TRBJ2-1, with D unclear. V was cut by 0 bases and J by 4 bases, with 13 bases left in between. The CDR3 loop spans 16 amino acids. CDR1 and CDR2 (germline): MNHNY, SVGAGI (reference sequence). The CDR3: CASSYSSRADYNEQFF. The CDR3 nucleotides are TGTGCCAGCAGTTACTCGTCCCGGGCAGATTACAATGAGCAGTTCTTC.

This clonotype occurred a few times. This chain connects TRBV4-3 to TRBJ2-1; D might be TRBD2 (5 bases). V gave up 0 bases and J gave up 5 bases, with 11 bases separating them. There are 15 residues in the CDR3. Germline CDR1 and CDR2: LGHNA and YSLEER. The CDR3 DNA sequence: TGCGCCAGCAGCCAAGAAGCAACTAGAGACAATGAGCAGTTCTTC. Protein sequence: CASSQEATRDNEQFF.

The chain recombines TRBV5-6 with TRBJ1-1; D ambiguous. Germline lookup yields CDR1 SGHDT and CDR2 YYEEEE. V gave up 2 bases and J gave up 4 bases, with 6 bases separating them. This CDR3 has 12 residues. The DNA for the CDR3 is TGTGCCAGCAGCTTCTCAACCACTGAAGCTTTCTTT. It encodes CASSFSTTEAFF.